This entry describes one T cell receptor beta chain. This entry is derived from a study of blood T cell repertoires in COVID-19. TCRdb keeps only in-frame clones here, not all; method: immunoSEQ multiplex PCR. The sample yields about 160,000 clones, about 85% seen once. Sequencing was done on a sample of peripheral blood. The source is a human donor with acute or convalescent COVID-19. The donor label of this sample is uncertain.

The CDR3 bases are TGTGCCAGCAGCGTTATAGACAGGGGACCTAATTCACCCCTCCACTTT. Translating it yields CASSVIDRGPNSPLHF. This chain connects TRBV9 to TRBJ1-6, with 8 bases that match TRBD1. J lost 6 bases, V lost 2 bases, and 7 bases had no gene match. CDR1 SGDLS and CDR2 YYNGEE come from the germline V gene. The CDR3 has 16 residues. The full variable domain, with the rest looked up from reference TRBV9 and TRBJ1-6, is DSGVTQTPKHLITATGQRVTLRCSPRSGDLSVYWYQQSLDQGLQFLIQYYNGEERAKGNILERFSAQQFPDLHSELNLSSLELGDSALYFCASSVIDRGPNSPLHFGNGTRLTVT.